The next 12 T cell receptor beta chains were all read from a single sample in a study of blood T cell repertoires in COVID-19. The assay was immunoSEQ multiplex PCR, and TCRdb's table has in-frame clones only and misses some. The repertoire includes 70,000 or so clones, over 65% of them detected once, and approximately 40% sits in the top ten. The specimen sequenced was peripheral blood. These receptors were obtained from a woman in her seventies with acute or convalescent COVID-19.

The chain is built from TRBV7-2 and TRBJ1-2; D not resolved. CDR3 size: 14 residues. The germline V and J ends were trimmed by 4 bases and 6 bases, with 15 bases remaining between them. Per the germline V gene, CDR1 is SGHTA and CDR2 is FQGNSA. The DNA of the CDR3 is TGTGCCAGCAGCTCCAGGCAAGGTTATGATGGCTACACCTTC. It translates to CASSSRQGYDGYTF.

V gene TRBV6-5 combines with J gene TRBJ2-3; possible D gene TRBD1, 5 bases. CDR3 length: 14 residues. Germline loops: CDR1 MNHEY, CDR2 SVGAGI. The germline V and J ends were trimmed by 2 bases and 1 base, with 7 bases remaining between them. The CDR3 here is CASSYDSRTDTQYF. DNA for the CDR3: TGTGCCAGCAGTTACGACAGCCGCACAGATACGCAGTATTTT.

The rearrangement uses TRBV5-4 and TRBJ2-7; D perhaps matches TRBD1 (6 bases). V dropped 0 bases and J dropped 2 bases, with 6 bases sitting between them. The CDR3 is 13 residues long. From germline, CDR1 is SGHNT and CDR2 YYREEE (reference sequence). The CDR3 DNA sequence: TGTGCCAGCAGCTTGGACAGGGCCTACGAGCAGTACTTC. Residues: CASSLDRAYEQYF.

The chain is built from TRBV14 and TRBJ1-2; D not certain. With 4 bases removed from V and 3 bases from J, the gap between germline ends came to 18 bases. Per the germline V gene, CDR1 is SGHDN and CDR2 is FVKESK. The CDR3 has 16 residues. The CDR3 DNA sequence: TGTGCCAGCAGCCCTATTCTGGGTAGCGGCGACTATGGCTACACCTTC. Translating gives CASSPILGSGDYGYTF. The full variable domain, completed using reference TRBV14 and TRBJ1-2, is EAGVTQFPSHSVIEKGQTVTLRCDPISGHDNLYWYRRVMGKEIKFLLHFVKESKQDESGMPNNRFLAERTGGTYSTLKVQPAELEDSGVYFCASSPILGSGDYGYTFGSGTRLTVV.

V and J are TRBV6-4 and TRBJ2-1; TRBD1 matches at 10 bases. V dropped 8 bases and J dropped 6; count of bases not matched to a gene: 7. Germline assignment: CDR1 MRHNA and CDR2 SNTAGT. The CDR3 contains 14 residues. The CDR3 DNA follows: TGTGCCAGCTCCAAGGGGGACAGGGGCAATGAGCAGTTCTTC. Amino acid sequence: CASSKGDRGNEQFF.

The rearrangement links TRBV18 to TRBJ2-4; 8 bases align to TRBD1. The CDR3 length is 15 residues. Per germline, CDR1 KGHSH and CDR2 LQKENI. The V and J ends lost 5 bases and 6 bases, in that order; junction bases with no gene match: 9. CDR3 protein: CASSSGAGGTNIQYF. CDR3 sequence (DNA): TGTGCCAGCTCATCAGGGGCAGGGGGCACAAACATTCAGTACTTC.

The chain recombines TRBV6-6 with TRBJ2-7; D is perhaps TRBD1 (6 bases). Per germline, CDR1 MNHNY and CDR2 SVGAGI (reference sequence). The CDR3 runs to 14 residues. V lost 3 bases to trimming and J lost 5 bases, with 14 bases between them. CDR3: CASSYGAGVHEQYF. The CDR3 DNA follows: TGTGCCAGCAGTTATGGCGCAGGGGTTCACGAGCAGTACTTC.

This chain links TRBV4-3 with TRBJ2-5, with TRBD2 matching 10 bases. The junction had 2 bases not matched to a gene; V was cut back by 4 bases and J by 3 bases. The CDR3 is 14 amino acids. Germline CDR1 is LGHNA and CDR2 is YSLEER. CDR3 DNA sequence: TGCGCCAGCAGCCGCGGGACTAGCGAAGAGACCCAGTACTTC. Translating it yields CASSRGTSEETQYF.

The V and J genes are TRBV28 and TRBJ1-5; 11 bases fit TRBD1. V lost 7 bases and J lost 7; bases outside the gene matches: 6. The CDR3 extends over 14 amino acids. Germline V lookup: CDR1 MDHEN, CDR2 SYDVKM. CDR3 residues: CASKRTGGGQPQHF. The CDR3 nucleotides read TGTGCCAGCAAGCGGACAGGGGGCGGGCAGCCCCAGCATTTT.

The genes are TRBV5-4 and TRBJ1-1, with TRBD1 identical over 9 bases. CDR1 and CDR2 from the germline V gene are SGHNT and YYREEE (reference sequence). The CDR3 contains 17 residues. Unmatched junction bases numbered 15, after V lost 4 bases and J lost 5 bases. For the CDR3, the DNA is TGTGCCAGCAGCCCGGGCGGGACAGGGACTCGGGGGACTGAAGCTTTCTTT. Protein: CASSPGGTGTRGTEAFF.

The chain employs TRBV4-3 and TRBJ1-4; unclear D gene. This CDR3 is 15 amino acids long. The germline V and J ends were trimmed by 2 bases and 0 bases, with 7 bases remaining between them. Germline V gene data show CDR1 as LGHNA and CDR2 as YSLEER. The chain's CDR3 is CASSQSVTTNEKLFF. Here the CDR3 DNA reads TGCGCCAGCAGCCAATCAGTCACAACTAATGAAAAACTGTTTTTT.

This rearrangement joins TRBV10-1 to TRBJ1-1, with TRBD1 matching over 8 bases. Trimming took 0 bases from V and 6 from J; bases not matched to a gene: 12. Germline CDR1 is WNHNN and CDR2 is SYGVQD (reference sequence). The CDR3 has 17 residues. The CDR3 reads CASSESGTGLGGAEAFF. The CDR3 DNA reads TGCGCCAGCAGTGAGTCGGGGACAGGCCTCGGTGGGGCTGAAGCTTTCTTT.